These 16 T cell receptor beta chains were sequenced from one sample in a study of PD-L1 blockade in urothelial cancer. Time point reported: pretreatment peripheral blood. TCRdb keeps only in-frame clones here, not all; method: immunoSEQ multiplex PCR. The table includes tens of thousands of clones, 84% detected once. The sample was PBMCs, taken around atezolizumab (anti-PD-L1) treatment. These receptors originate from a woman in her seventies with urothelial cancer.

Here the CDR3 reads CASSQDSGANVLTF. The CDR3 DNA reads as TGTGCCAGCTCCCAGGACTCTGGGGCCAACGTCCTGACTTTC. This chain joins TRBV18 and TRBJ2-6, with D unclear. V dropped 6 bases and J dropped 0 bases, with 6 bases sitting between them. Germline V gene lookup returns CDR1 KGHSH and CDR2 LQKENI. This CDR3 spans 14 amino acids.

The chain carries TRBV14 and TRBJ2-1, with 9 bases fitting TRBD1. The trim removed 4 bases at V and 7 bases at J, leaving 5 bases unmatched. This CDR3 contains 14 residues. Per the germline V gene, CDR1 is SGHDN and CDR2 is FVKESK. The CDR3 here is CASSPRDRVNEQFF. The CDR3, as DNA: TGTGCCAGCAGCCCCCGGGACAGGGTGAATGAGCAGTTCTTC.

CDR3 DNA sequence: TGTGCCAGTAGTGGCGGGTACCAAGAGACCCAGTACTTC. It yields the protein CASSGGYQETQYF. J is TRBJ2-5 and V is TRBV19; the D gene is possibly TRBD2 (5 bases). CDR3 length: 13 amino acids. V was pared by 5 bases and J by 0 bases, with 7 bases between. Germline CDR1 and CDR2: LNHDA and SQIVND (reference sequence).

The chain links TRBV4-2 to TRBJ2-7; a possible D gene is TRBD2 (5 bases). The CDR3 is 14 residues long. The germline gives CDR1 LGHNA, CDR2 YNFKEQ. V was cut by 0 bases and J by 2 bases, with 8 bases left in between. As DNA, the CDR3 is TGTGCCAGCAGCCAAGATGAGGGCGCCTACGAGCAGTACTTC. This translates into CASSQDEGAYEQYF.

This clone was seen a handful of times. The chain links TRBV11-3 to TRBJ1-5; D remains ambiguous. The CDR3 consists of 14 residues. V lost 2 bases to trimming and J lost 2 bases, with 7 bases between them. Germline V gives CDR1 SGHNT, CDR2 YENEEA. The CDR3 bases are TGTGCCAGCAGCTTATATTCGGGCAATCAGCCCCAGCATTTT. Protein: CASSLYSGNQPQHF.

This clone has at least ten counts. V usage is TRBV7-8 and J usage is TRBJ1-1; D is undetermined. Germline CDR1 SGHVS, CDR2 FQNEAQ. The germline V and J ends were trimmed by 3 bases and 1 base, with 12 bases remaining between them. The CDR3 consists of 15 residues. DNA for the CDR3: TGTGCCAGCAGCTTTATAGGGCGGGGGAACACTGAAGCTTTCTTT. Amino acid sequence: CASSFIGRGNTEAFF.

The CDR3 protein is CASSLTGSGNSNEQFF. CDR3 sequence (DNA): TGTGCCAGCAGCTTAACGGGTAGCGGGAATAGCAATGAGCAGTTCTTC. The chain is built from TRBV7-8 and TRBJ2-1; 8 nucleotides agree with TRBD2. The germline V gene has CDR1 SGHVS and CDR2 FQNEAQ. The CDR3 is 16 amino acids. The ends lost 2 bases at V and 6 bases at J; junction bases unmatched: 9. The full variable domain, completed using reference TRBV7-8 and TRBJ2-1, is GAGVSQSPRYKVAKRGQDVALRCDPISGHVSLFWYQQALGQGPEFLTYFQNEAQLDKSGLPSDRFFAERPEGSVSTLKIQRTQQEDSAVYLCASSLTGSGNSNEQFFGPGTRLTVL.

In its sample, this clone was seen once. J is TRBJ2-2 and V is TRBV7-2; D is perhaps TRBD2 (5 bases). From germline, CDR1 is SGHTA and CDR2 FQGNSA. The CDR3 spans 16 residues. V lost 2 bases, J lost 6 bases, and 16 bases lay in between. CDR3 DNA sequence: TGTGCCAGCAGCTTACAAGCGGCGGGTACCCCCGGGGAGCTGTTTTTT. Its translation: CASSLQAAGTPGELFF.

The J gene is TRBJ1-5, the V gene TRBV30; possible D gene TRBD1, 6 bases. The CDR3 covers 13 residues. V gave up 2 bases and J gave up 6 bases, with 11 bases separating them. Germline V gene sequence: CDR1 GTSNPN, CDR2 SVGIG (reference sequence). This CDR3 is CAWSRGGGQPQHF. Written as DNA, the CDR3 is TGTGCCTGGAGTCGGGGGGGCGGTCAGCCCCAGCATTTT.

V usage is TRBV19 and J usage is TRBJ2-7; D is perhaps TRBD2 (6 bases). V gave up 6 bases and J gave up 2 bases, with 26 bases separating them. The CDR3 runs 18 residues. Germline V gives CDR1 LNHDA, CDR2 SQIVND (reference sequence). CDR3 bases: TGTGCCAGTAGCCCAGGCAGGGAGGTCAGCACACCAACCTACGAGCAGTACTTC. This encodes CASSPGREVSTPTYEQYF. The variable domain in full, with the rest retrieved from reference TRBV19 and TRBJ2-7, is DGGITQSPKYLFRKEGQNVTLSCEQNLNHDAMYWYRQDPGQGLRLIYYSQIVNDFQKGDIAEGYSVSREKKESFPLTVTSAQKNPTAFYLCASSPGREVSTPTYEQYFGPGTRLTVT.

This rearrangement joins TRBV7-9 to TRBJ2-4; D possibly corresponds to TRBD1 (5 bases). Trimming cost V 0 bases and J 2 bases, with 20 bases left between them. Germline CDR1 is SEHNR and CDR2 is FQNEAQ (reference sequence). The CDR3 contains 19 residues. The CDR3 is CASSLALGHPTTTKNIQYF. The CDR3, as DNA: TGTGCCAGCAGCTTAGCGCTGGGGCATCCGACCACGACCAAAAACATTCAGTACTTC. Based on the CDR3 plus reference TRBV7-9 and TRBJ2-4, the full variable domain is DTGVSQNPRHKITKRGQNVTFRCDPISEHNRLYWYRQTLGQGPEFLTYFQNEAQLEKSRLLSDRFSAERPKGSFSTLEIQRTEQGDSAMYLCASSLALGHPTTTKNIQYFGAGTRLSVL.

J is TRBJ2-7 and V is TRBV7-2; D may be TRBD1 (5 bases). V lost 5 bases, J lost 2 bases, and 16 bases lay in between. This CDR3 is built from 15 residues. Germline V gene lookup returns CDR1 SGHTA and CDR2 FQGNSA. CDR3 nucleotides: TGTGCCAGCAGCCCCCAGGGCAGGGCCCCCTACGAGCAGTACTTC. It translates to CASSPQGRAPYEQYF.

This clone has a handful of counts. The CDR3 reads CASSVALAINEQFF. CDR3 nucleotide sequence: TGTGCCAGCAGCGTAGCCCTAGCGATCAATGAGCAGTTCTTC. J is TRBJ2-1 and V is TRBV9; possibly TRBD2 for D (6 bases). The germline V gene encodes CDR1 SGDLS and CDR2 YYNGEE. CDR3 length: 14 residues. Trimming removed 0 bases from V and 6 bases from J, with 10 bases in between. The entire variable domain, with the rest obtained from reference TRBV9 and TRBJ2-1, is as follows: DSGVTQTPKHLITATGQRVTLRCSPRSGDLSVYWYQQSLDQGLQFLIQYYNGEERAKGNILERFSAQQFPDLHSELNLSSLELGDSALYFCASSVALAINEQFFGPGTRLTVL.

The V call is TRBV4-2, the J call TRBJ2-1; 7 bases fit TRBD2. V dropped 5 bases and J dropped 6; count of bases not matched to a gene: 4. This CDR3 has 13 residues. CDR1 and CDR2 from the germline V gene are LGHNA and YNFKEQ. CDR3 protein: CASSARLANEQFF. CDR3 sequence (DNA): TGTGCCAGCAGCGCCCGACTAGCCAATGAGCAGTTCTTC.

The CDR3 DNA sequence: TGTGCCAGCAGTGAGGCAGGTCTCTCCTACGAGCAGTACTTC. Residues: CASSEAGLSYEQYF. V and J are TRBV25-1 and TRBJ2-7, with D hard to call. The V gene lost 3 bases and the J gene lost 0 bases, with 9 bases spanning the gap. Germline CDR1 MGHDK, CDR2 SYGVNS. The CDR3 runs to 14 residues.

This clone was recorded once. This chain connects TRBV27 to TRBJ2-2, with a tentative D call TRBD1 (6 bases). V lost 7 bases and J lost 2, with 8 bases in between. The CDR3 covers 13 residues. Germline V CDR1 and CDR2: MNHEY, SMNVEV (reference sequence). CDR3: CASMGQNTGELFF. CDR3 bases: TGTGCCAGCATGGGACAAAACACCGGGGAGCTGTTTTTT.